Listed here are 22 T cell receptor beta chains from one sample, sequenced in a study of cytomegalovirus exposure and HLA in healthy donors. With 60 Vbeta and 13 Jbeta primers, the PCR was carried out. Sequencing used immunoSEQ multiplex PCR; TCRdb keeps in-frame clones, though not all of them. This sample yields about 140,000 clones, of which around 75% are seen a single time; approximately 2.9% belongs to the top ten. Input material: PBMCs. These receptors were taken from a woman in her twenties or thirties in good health and CMV-seronegative.

The chain links TRBV5-1 to TRBJ2-5; 8 nucleotides match TRBD2. The CDR3 is made up of 17 amino acids. The junction had 12 bases not matched to a gene; V was cut back by 3 bases and J by 2 bases. Germline values: CDR1 SGHRS, CDR2 YFSETQ. DNA of the CDR3: TGCGCCAGCAGCTCCAAAAGAATGACTAGCGCTCAAGAGACCCAGTACTTC. It is translated as CASSSKRMTSAQETQYF.

This chain connects TRBV19 to TRBJ2-7, with 8 bases lining up with TRBD1. Germline values: CDR1 LNHDA, CDR2 SQIVND (reference sequence). This CDR3 is 13 amino acids long. V was pared by 4 bases and J by 5 bases, with 4 bases of the junction left unmatched. The CDR3 reads CASSTDRDNEQYF. CDR3 in DNA: TGTGCCAGTAGTACGGACAGGGATAACGAGCAGTACTTC.

The chain uses TRBV19 and TRBJ2-7, with a possible D match to TRBD1 (6 bases). Germline CDR1 and CDR2: LNHDA and SQIVND (reference sequence). The germline V and J ends were trimmed by 2 bases and 4 bases, with 15 bases remaining between them. The CDR3 extends over 15 amino acids. CDR3 sequence reads: CASSISGQFYYEQYF. CDR3 in DNA: TGTGCCAGTAGTATATCAGGACAGTTTTATTACGAGCAGTACTTC.

This sequence joins TRBV19 and TRBJ1-1; TRBD1 agrees at 7 bases. CDR1 LNHDA and CDR2 SQIVND come from the germline V gene (reference sequence). This CDR3 is built from 15 residues. Trimming cost V 5 bases and J 3 bases; bases outside gene matches: 9. CDR3 DNA sequence: TGTGCCAGTAGTGCGAGACAGGGAACGCACACTGAAGCTTTCTTT. It encodes CASSARQGTHTEAFF. The variable domain in full, completed from reference TRBV19 and TRBJ1-1, reads DGGITQSPKYLFRKEGQNVTLSCEQNLNHDAMYWYRQDPGQGLRLIYYSQIVNDFQKGDIAEGYSVSREKKESFPLTVTSAQKNPTAFYLCASSARQGTHTEAFFGQGTRLTVV.

The table lists this clone with a count of one. The gene calls are TRBV11-2 and TRBJ2-7; no definite D call. Germline loops: CDR1 SGHAT, CDR2 FQNNGV. Trimming removed 5 bases at V and 5 bases at J, with 13 bases between. The CDR3 has 13 residues. CDR3 region: CASSPKYADEQYF. The CDR3 nucleotides read TGTGCCAGCAGCCCAAAATACGCGGACGAGCAGTACTTC.

This clone was found a few times. V usage is TRBV18 and J usage is TRBJ2-1; D is possibly TRBD2 (5 bases). The germline V gene encodes CDR1 KGHSH and CDR2 LQKENI. The V end was cut by 6 bases, the J end by 0 bases, with 12 bases between. The CDR3 is made up of 15 amino acids. The DNA for the CDR3 is TGTGCCAGCTCCGTGGCGGACTTCTCCTACAATGAGCAGTTCTTC. It translates to CASSVADFSYNEQFF.

The J gene is TRBJ2-5, the V gene TRBV5-6, with D possibly being TRBD1 (5 bases). The better agreement between TRBJ2-7 and the DNA end casts doubt on the J call. The CDR3 length is 15 residues. Per germline, CDR1 SGHDT and CDR2 YYEEEE. DNA of the CDR3: TGTGCCAGCAGCATGACAGTCGGACATTCCTACGAGCAGTACTTC. This sequence encodes CASSMTVGHSYEQYF.

The rearrangement joins TRBV2 to TRBJ1-1; a possible D gene is TRBD1 (5 bases). V lost 2 bases to trimming and J lost 1 base, with 14 bases between them. The CDR3 runs 16 residues. The V gene's germline CDR1 is SNHLY and CDR2 FYNNEI. Here the CDR3 DNA reads TGTGCCAGCAGTGAAAGTGTAGGGGCCCAGAACACTGAAGCTTTCTTT. The encoded protein is CASSESVGAQNTEAFF.

This chain uses TRBV29-1 with TRBJ1-5; the D is unclear. Germline-derived CDR1 and CDR2 are SQVTM and ANQGSEA. This CDR3 has 14 residues. V was clipped by 5 bases and J by 5 bases, with 16 bases between them. The CDR3 coding sequence is TGCAGCGTTTTAACAACATCCTCCGATCAGCCCCAGCATTTT. It encodes CSVLTTSSDQPQHF. Full variable domain (remainder filled in from reference TRBV29-1 and TRBJ1-5): SAVISQKPSRDICQRGTSLTIQCQVDSQVTMMFWYRQQPGQSLTLIATANQGSEATYESGFVIDKFPISRPNLTFSTLTVSNMSPEDSSIYLCSVLTTSSDQPQHFGDGTRLSIL.

The chain recombines TRBV7-3 with TRBJ2-1; 15 bases are a match to TRBD2. The CDR3 length is 18 residues. Per germline, CDR1 SGHTA and CDR2 FQGTGA. The ends lost 6 bases at V and 1 base at J; junction bases unmatched: 7. CDR3 DNA: TGTGCCAGCAGTTTACCGGGACTAGCGGGAGGATCCTACAATGAGCAGTTCTTC. Protein: CASSLPGLAGGSYNEQFF.

The chain employs TRBV7-9 and TRBJ2-7, with 8 bases identical to TRBD1. This CDR3 spans 16 amino acids. V trimming: 5 bases; J trimming: 0 bases; junction bases outside the gene matches: 9. Per the germline V gene, CDR1 is SEHNR and CDR2 is FQNEAQ (reference sequence). In DNA form, the CDR3 reads TGTGCCAGCAGCCCAAACCCGGGACAGGTCTCCTACGAGCAGTACTTC. Translating it yields CASSPNPGQVSYEQYF.

The chain joins TRBV7-8 to TRBJ1-2, with 7 bases fitting TRBD1. Germline V gene lookup returns CDR1 SGHVS and CDR2 FQNEAQ. The CDR3 contains 14 residues. V lost 5 bases to trimming and J lost 3 bases; unmatched junction nucleotides: 6. CDR3 protein: CASSPGTAHYGYTF. Written as DNA, the CDR3 is TGTGCCAGCAGCCCCGGGACAGCGCACTATGGCTACACCTTC.

The rearrangement uses TRBV13 and TRBJ1-2, with D possibly TRBD1 on 5 matching bases. There are 12 residues in the CDR3. Trimming removed 11 bases at V and 5 bases at J, with 15 bases between. Germline CDR1 and CDR2: PRHDT and FYEKMQ (reference sequence). This CDR3 reads CAGSQGGYGYTF. The CDR3 DNA follows: TGTGCCGGATCTCAGGGAGGTTATGGCTACACCTTC.

The genes are TRBV4-3 and TRBJ2-1; 8 nucleotides line up with TRBD2. This CDR3 is 19 amino acids long. The V segment lost 4 bases and the J segment 8 bases; nucleotides outside the gene matches: 22. The germline V gene encodes CDR1 LGHNA and CDR2 YSLEER. The CDR3 spells CASSLFGYLRGASTDEQFF. CDR3 bases: TGCGCCAGCAGCCTCTTTGGCTACTTGCGGGGGGCCTCTACAGATGAGCAGTTCTTC.

V usage is TRBV6-1 and J usage is TRBJ2-2, with D perhaps TRBD2 (5 bases). The V and J ends lost 0 bases and 5 bases respectively, with 16 bases between them. The CDR3 length is 17 residues. Germline V gene data show CDR1 as MNHNS and CDR2 as SASEGT. The CDR3 protein is CASSEASKGRGTGELFF. For the CDR3, the DNA is TGTGCCAGCAGTGAAGCGAGCAAAGGGCGCGGGACCGGGGAGCTGTTTTTT.

The V call is TRBV27, the J call TRBJ1-1; TRBD1 agrees at 7 bases. This CDR3 has 14 amino acids. Per the germline V gene, CDR1 is MNHEY and CDR2 is SMNVEV (reference sequence). V dropped 6 bases and J dropped 5; count of bases not matched to a gene: 9. The CDR3 here is CASRGKGARTEAFF. CDR3 nucleotide sequence: TGTGCCAGCAGGGGTAAGGGGGCAAGGACTGAAGCTTTCTTT.

The chain has TRBV4-3 and TRBJ1-1; TRBD1 aligns across 7 bases. The CDR3 is made up of 18 amino acids. The ends lost 1 base at V and 0 bases at J; junction bases unmatched: 11. Germline CDR1 reads LGHNA; CDR2 reads YSLEER. CDR3 nucleotides: TGCGCCAGCAGCCAAGGGGTAAAGAACAGGGGTTTGAACACTGAAGCTTTCTTT. Translation gives CASSQGVKNRGLNTEAFF.

This clone was found once. The V call is TRBV7-2, the J call TRBJ2-5, with 12 bases lining up with TRBD2. This CDR3 has 18 residues. Germline V gene sequence: CDR1 SGHTA, CDR2 FQGNSA. The trim removed 7 bases at V and 1 base at J, leaving 13 bases unmatched. The CDR3 sequence: CASTPHGLAGMVQETQYF. DNA for the CDR3: TGTGCCAGCACGCCTCACGGACTAGCGGGGATGGTCCAAGAGACCCAGTACTTC.

This chain uses TRBV6-6 with TRBJ2-1; perhaps TRBD1 as D (5 bases). The V end was cut by 0 bases, the J end by 4 bases, with 10 bases between. Germline CDR1 reads MNHNY; CDR2 reads SVGAGI (reference sequence). This CDR3 is 15 amino acids long. This CDR3 reads CASSYSSPGYNEQFF. CDR3 DNA: TGTGCCAGCAGTTACTCGTCCCCAGGGTACAATGAGCAGTTCTTC.

The rearrangement links TRBV11-2 to TRBJ2-3; 14 bases align to TRBD2. The CDR3 has 17 residues. Trimming removed 0 bases from V and 5 bases from J; junction bases left unmatched: 4. CDR1 and CDR2 (germline): SGHAT, FQNNGV. The CDR3 protein is CASSLDQGLAGGDTQYF. The CDR3 nucleotides read TGTGCCAGCAGCTTAGATCAAGGACTAGCGGGGGGAGATACGCAGTATTTT.

As to this clone: A read error may account for a junction end that differs from germline. The rearrangement links TRBV9 to TRBJ2-3; 12 bases align to TRBD2. Germline assignment: CDR1 SGDLS and CDR2 YYNGEE. The length of the CDR3 is 17 residues. The CDR3 DNA reads TGTGCCAGCAGCACACGGACTAGCGGGACGGTAGGGGATACGCAGTTTTTT. Residues: CASSTRTSGTVGDTQFF.

The chain carries TRBV19 and TRBJ2-3, with 11 bases matching TRBD1. CDR1 is LNHDA and CDR2 is SQIVND in the germline V gene (reference sequence). This CDR3 is built from 17 residues. Unmatched junction bases numbered 6, after V lost 0 bases and J lost 4 bases. The CDR3 here is CASSIDPAGQGADTQYF. CDR3 bases: TGTGCCAGTAGTATAGATCCGGCGGGACAGGGGGCAGATACGCAGTATTTT.